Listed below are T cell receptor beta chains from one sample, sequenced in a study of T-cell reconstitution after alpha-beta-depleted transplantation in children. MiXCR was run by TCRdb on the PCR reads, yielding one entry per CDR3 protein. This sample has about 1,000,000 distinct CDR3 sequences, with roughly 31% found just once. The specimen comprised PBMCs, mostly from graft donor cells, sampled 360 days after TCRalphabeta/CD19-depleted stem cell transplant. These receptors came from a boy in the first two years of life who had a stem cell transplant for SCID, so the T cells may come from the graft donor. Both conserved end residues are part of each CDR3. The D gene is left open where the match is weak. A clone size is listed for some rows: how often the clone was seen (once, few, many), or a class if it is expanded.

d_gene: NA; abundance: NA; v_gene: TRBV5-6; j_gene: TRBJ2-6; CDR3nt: TGTGCCAGCAGCTTAAGCCGAGGGACACATATCTCTGGGGCCAACGTCCTGACTTTC; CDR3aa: CASSLSRGTHISGANVLTF
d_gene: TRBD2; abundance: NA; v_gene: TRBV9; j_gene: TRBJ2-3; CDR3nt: TGTGCCAGCAGTCGTCGACTGTGGTTAGCGGGGGGGGTATTCACAGATACGCAGTATTTT; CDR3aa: CASSRRLWLAGGVFTDTQYF
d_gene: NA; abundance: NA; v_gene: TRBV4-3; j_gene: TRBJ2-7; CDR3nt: TGCGCCAGCAGCCCCATAGCGGATACTAACTCCTACGAGCAGTACTTC; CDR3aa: CASSPIADTNSYEQYF
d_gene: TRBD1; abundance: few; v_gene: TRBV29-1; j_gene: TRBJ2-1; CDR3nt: TGCAGCGTTGCCCGGGACAGGGTTCCTCCGGGGAATGAGCAGTTCTTC; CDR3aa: CSVARDRVPPGNEQFF
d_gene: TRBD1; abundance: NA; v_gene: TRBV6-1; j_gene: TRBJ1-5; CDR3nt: TGTGCCAGCAGCCGGGACAGGGGGAGCAATCAGCCCCAGCATTTT; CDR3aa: CASSRDRGSNQPQHF
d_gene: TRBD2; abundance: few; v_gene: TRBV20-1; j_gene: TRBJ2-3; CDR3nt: TGCAGTGCCAATGGACCGACTAGCGGGGGTGTGGATACGCAGTATTTT; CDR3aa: CSANGPTSGGVDTQYF
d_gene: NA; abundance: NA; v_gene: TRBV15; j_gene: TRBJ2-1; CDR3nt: TGTGCCACCAGCATAGTTGGATACTACAATGAGCAGTTCTTC; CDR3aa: CATSIVGYYNEQFF
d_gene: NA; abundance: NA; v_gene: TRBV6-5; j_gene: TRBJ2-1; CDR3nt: TGTGCCAGCAGTTCGGTACAGGGCGATGAGCAGTTCTTC; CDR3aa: CASSSVQGDEQFF
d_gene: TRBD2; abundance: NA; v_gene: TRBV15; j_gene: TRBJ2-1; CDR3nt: TGTGCCACCAGCAGAGTAAGGTTAGCGGGGGCCGGGGATGAGCAGTTCTTC; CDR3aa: CATSRVRLAGAGDEQFF
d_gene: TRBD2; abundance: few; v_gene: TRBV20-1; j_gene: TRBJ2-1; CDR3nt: TGCAGTGCGTTTTCAAGGACTAGCGGGGACGGAGAGCAGTTCTTC; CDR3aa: CSAFSRTSGDGEQFF
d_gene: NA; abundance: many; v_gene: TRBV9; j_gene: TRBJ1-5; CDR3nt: TGTGCCAGCAGCGTCGGGGACACCAGTCAGCCCCAGCATTTT; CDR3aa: CASSVGDTSQPQHF
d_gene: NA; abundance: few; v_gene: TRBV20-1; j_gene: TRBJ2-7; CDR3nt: TGCAGTGCTACTCGACACGAGCAGTACTTC; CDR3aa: CSATRHEQYF
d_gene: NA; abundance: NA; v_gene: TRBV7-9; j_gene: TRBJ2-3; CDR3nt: TGTGCCAGCAGCCAGCAGGGCTTCCACACAGATACGCAGTATTTT; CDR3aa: CASSQQGFHTDTQYF
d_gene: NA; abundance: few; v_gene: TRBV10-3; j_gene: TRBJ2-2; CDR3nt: TGTGCCATCAAGGGAAGCGGGGAGCTGTTTTTT; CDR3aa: CAIKGSGELFF
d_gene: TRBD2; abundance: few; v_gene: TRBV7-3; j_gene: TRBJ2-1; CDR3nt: TGTGCCAGCAGCCAGCCTAGCGGGGCCTACAATGAGCAGTTCTTC; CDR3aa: CASSQPSGAYNEQFF
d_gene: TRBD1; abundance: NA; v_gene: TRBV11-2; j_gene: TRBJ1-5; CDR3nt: TGTGCCAGCAGGCCGGGACAGGGGGAGTTGGGCAATCAGCCCCAGCATTTT; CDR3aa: CASRPGQGELGNQPQHF
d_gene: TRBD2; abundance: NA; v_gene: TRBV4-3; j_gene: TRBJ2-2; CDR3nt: TGCGCCAGCAGCCAAGTAGCGGGGGTAGACACCGGGGAGCTGTTTTTT; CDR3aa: CASSQVAGVDTGELFF
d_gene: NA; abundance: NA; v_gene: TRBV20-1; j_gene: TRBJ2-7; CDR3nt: TGCAGTGCTAGGCGGACCATCTCCTACGAGCAGTACTTC; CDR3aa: CSARRTISYEQYF
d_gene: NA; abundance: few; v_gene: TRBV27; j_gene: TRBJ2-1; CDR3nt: TGTGCCAGCAGTCCCCAGATCCGGTACAATGAGCAGTTCTTC; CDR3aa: CASSPQIRYNEQFF
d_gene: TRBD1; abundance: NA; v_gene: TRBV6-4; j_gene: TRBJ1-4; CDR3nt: TGTGCCAGCAGGGGACAGCGCGGTGAAAAACTGTTTTTT; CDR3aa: CASRGQRGEKLFF
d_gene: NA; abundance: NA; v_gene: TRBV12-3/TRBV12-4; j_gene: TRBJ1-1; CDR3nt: TGTGCCAGCAGGGCGGGGGGGGGCGGGTTTCCTTTCTTT; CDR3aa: CASRAGGGGFPFF
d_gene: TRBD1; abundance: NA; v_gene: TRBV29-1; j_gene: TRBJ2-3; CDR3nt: TGCAGCGTTGGGGACAGGGGGCTGGGGACAGATACGCAGTATTTT; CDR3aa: CSVGDRGLGTDTQYF
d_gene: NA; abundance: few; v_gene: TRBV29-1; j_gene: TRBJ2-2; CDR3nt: TGCAGCGCCTCCCCCAGGGACGGGCCCACCGGGGAGCTGTTTTTT; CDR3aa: CSASPRDGPTGELFF
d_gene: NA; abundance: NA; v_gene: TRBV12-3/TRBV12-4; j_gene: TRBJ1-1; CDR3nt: TGTGCCAGCAGTTTTTGGAGCGGCACTAAGGCTTTCTTT; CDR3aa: CASSFWSGTKAFF
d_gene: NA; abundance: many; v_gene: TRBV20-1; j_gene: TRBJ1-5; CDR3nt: TGCAGTGCTAGAAGAGGTGGCAATCAGCCCCAGCATTTT; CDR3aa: CSARRGGNQPQHF
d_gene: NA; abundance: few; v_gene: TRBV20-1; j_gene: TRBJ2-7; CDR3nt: TGCAGTGCTAGAACTCCGCGGGGAGTCGACGAGCAGTACTTC; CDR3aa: CSARTPRGVDEQYF
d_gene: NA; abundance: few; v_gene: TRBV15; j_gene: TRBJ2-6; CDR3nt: TGTGCCACACGGGAATCTGGGGCCAACGTCCTGACTTTC; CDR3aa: CATRESGANVLTF
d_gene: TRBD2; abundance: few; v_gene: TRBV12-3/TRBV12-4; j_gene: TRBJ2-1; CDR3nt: TGTGCCAGCAGTTTACGCCGGTGGGGGGCAGCTAGCGGGGGGCCGTTCAGGTCCTACAATGAGCAGTTCTTC; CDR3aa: CASSLRRWGAASGGPFRSYNEQFF
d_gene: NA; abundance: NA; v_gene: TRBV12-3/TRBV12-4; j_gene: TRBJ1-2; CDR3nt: TGTGCCAGCAGTTTCGTCGGGTCCTTTAACTATGGCTACACCTTC; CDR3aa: CASSFVGSFNYGYTF
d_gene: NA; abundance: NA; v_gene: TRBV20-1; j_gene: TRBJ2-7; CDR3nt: TGCAGTGCTCGGGATCCTTCGCCCCCCTACGAGCAGTACTTC; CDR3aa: CSARDPSPPYEQYF
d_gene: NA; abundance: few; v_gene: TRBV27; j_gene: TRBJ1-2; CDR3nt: TGTGCCAGCAGTTTCCTTGGGACTGGAAACTATGGCTACACCTTC; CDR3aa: CASSFLGTGNYGYTF
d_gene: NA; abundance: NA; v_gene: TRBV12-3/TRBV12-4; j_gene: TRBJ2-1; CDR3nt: TGTGCCAGCTGCCTGCGAGGGAGTGAGCAGTTCTTC; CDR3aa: CASCLRGSEQFF
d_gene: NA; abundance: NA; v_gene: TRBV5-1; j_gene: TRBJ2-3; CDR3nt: TGCGCCAGCAGCTTGTTGATCCTCCAGGCCACAGATACGCAGTATTTT; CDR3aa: CASSLLILQATDTQYF
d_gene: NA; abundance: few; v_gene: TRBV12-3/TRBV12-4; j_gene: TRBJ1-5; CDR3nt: TGTGCCAGCAGTTTCGGAGCAGGTAGCAATCAGCCCCAGCATTTT; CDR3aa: CASSFGAGSNQPQHF
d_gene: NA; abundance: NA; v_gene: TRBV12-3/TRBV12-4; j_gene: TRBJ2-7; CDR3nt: TGTGCCAGCAGGGTGGGGGGCCTGAGTTCCTACGAGCAGTACTTC; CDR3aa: CASRVGGLSSYEQYF
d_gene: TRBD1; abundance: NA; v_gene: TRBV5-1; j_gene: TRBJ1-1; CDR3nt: TGCGCCAGCAGCTTGGTGGCCGGGACAGCTACTAGGATGGAAGCTTTCTTT; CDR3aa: CASSLVAGTATRMEAFF
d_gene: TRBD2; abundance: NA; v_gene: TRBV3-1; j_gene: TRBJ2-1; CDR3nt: TGTGCCAGCAGCCAAGAAGTCGGGGGGGCGCGTAATGAGCAGTTCTTC; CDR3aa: CASSQEVGGARNEQFF
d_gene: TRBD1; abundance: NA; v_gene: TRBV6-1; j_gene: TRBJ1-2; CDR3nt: TGTGCCAGCAGGCCCCGGGACAGGGGGCTTGGCTACACCTTC; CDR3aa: CASRPRDRGLGYTF
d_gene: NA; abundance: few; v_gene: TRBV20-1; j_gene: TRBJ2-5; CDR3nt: TGCAGTGCTAGAGGGACCGGGGGAAAGACCCAGTACTTC; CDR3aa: CSARGTGGKTQYF
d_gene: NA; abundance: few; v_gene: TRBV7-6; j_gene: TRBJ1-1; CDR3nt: TGTGCCAGCAGCTTAGACCCGAGGGGCACTGAAGCTTTCTTT; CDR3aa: CASSLDPRGTEAFF
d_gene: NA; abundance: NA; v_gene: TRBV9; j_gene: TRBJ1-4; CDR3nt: TGTGCCAGCAGCCATGGCGGATCTAATGAAAAACTGTTTTTT; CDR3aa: CASSHGGSNEKLFF
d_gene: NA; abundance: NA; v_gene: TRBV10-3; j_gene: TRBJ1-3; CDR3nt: TGTGCCACAGGACAGAACGGAAACACCATATATTTT; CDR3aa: CATGQNGNTIYF
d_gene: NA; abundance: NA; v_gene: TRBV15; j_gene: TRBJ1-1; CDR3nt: TGTGCCACCAGCAGAGTGTACGGCACTGAAGCTTTCTTT; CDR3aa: CATSRVYGTEAFF
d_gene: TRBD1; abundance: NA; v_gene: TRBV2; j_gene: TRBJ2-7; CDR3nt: TGTGCCAGCAACCGGGACAGGGCTTATTTCGAGCAGTACTTC; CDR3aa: CASNRDRAYFEQYF
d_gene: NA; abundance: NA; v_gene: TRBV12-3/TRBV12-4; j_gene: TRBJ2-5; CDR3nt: TGTGCCAGCACCGGGACGGGGGTTTGGAAAGAGACCCAGTACTTC; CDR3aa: CASTGTGVWKETQYF
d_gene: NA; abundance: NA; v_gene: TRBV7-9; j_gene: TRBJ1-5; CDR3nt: TGTGCCAGCAGCACGGGACATAGCAATCAGCCCCAGCATTTT; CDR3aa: CASSTGHSNQPQHF
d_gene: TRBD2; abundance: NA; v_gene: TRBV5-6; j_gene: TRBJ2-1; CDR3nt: TGTGCCAGCAGCTTGGTGGGGCTTAGCGGGGCCAGCTCCTACAATGAGCAGTTCTTC; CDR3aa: CASSLVGLSGASSYNEQFF
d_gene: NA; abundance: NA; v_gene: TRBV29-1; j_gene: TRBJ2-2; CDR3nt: TGCAGCGTTGACCGCGGAGGACTCGACACCGGGGAGCTGTTTTTT; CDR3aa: CSVDRGGLDTGELFF
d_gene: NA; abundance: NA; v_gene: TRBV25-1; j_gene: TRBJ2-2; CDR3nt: TGTGCCAGCAAATCGACCGCCGGGATGAACACCGGGGAGCTGTTTTTT; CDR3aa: CASKSTAGMNTGELFF
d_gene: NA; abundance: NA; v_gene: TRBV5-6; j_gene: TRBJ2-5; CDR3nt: TGTGCCAGCAGTTTCCGAGCCCCTCCAGAGACCCAGTACTTC; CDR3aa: CASSFRAPPETQYF
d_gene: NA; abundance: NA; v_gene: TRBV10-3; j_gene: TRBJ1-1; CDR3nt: TGTGCCATCAGTCTAGGGACATCGAACACTGAAGCTTTCTTT; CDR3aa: CAISLGTSNTEAFF
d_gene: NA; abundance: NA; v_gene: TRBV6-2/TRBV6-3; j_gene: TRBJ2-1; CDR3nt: TGTGCCAGCAGTTACCCCCGTGGAGGGGGCCCCTACAATGAGCAGTTCTTC; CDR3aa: CASSYPRGGGPYNEQFF
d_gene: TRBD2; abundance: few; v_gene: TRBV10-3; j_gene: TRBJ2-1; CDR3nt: TGTGCCATCAGGCTCGGGACTAGCGGGTACAATGAGCAGTTCTTC; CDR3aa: CAIRLGTSGYNEQFF
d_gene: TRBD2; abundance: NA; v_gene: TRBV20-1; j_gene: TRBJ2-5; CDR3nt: TGCAGTGCTTTACTAGCGGGGGGCCAGACCCAGTACTTC; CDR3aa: CSALLAGGQTQYF
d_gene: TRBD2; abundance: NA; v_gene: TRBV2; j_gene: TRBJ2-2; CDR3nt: TGTGCCAGCGAGCGGGGTGGCAACACCGGGGAGCTGTTTTTT; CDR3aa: CASERGGNTGELFF